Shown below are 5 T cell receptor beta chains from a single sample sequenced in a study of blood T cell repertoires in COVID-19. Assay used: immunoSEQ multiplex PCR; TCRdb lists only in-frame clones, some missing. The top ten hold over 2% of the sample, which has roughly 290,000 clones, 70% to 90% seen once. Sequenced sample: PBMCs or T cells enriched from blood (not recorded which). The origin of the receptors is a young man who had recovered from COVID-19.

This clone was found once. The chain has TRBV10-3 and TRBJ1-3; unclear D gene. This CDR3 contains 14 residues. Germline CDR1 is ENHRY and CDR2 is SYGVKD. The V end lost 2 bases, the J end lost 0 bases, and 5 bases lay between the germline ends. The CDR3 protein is CAISETSSGNTIYF. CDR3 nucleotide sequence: TGTGCCATCAGTGAGACAAGCTCTGGAAACACCATATATTTT.

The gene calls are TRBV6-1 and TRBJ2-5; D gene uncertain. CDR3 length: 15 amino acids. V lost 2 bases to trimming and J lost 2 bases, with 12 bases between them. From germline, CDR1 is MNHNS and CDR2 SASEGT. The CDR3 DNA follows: TGTGCCAGCAGTGAACTACGAGGATATCAAGAGACCCAGTACTTC. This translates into CASSELRGYQETQYF.

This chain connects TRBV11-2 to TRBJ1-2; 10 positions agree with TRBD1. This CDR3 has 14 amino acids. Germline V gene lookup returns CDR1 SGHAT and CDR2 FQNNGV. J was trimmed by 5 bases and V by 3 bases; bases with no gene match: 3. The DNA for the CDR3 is TGTGCCAGCAGCTTGGGACAGGGGTTGTATGGCTACACCTTC. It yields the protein CASSLGQGLYGYTF.

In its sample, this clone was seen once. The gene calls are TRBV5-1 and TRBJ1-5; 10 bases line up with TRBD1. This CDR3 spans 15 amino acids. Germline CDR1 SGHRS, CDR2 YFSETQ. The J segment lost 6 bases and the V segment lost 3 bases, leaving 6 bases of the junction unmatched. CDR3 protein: CASSSGTGVSQPQHF. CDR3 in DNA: TGCGCCAGCAGCTCCGGGACAGGGGTGAGTCAGCCCCAGCATTTT.

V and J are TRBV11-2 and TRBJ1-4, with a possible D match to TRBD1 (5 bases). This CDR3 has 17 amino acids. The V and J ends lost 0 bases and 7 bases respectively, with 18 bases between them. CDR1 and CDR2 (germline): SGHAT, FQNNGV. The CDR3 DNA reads TGTGCCAGCAGCTTAGATTGGCTCCGTGGGGGGACTGAAAAACTGTTTTTT. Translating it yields CASSLDWLRGGTEKLFF.